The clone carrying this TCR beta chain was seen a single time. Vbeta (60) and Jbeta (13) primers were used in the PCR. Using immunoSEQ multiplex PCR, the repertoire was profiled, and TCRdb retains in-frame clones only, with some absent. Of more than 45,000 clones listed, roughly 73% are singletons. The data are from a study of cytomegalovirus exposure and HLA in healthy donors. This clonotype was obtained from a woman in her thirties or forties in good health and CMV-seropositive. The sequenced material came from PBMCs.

CDR3 coding DNA: TGTGCCAGCAGCTTAGAACAGGGACAAGAGACCCAGTACTTC. Its protein is CASSLEQGQETQYF. The genes are TRBV7-2 and TRBJ2-5; tentatively, D is TRBD1 (6 bases). The CDR3 runs to 14 residues. CDR1 and CDR2 from the germline V gene are SGHTA and FQGNSA. Trimming took 1 base from V and 2 from J, leaving 8 bases between them. The full variable domain, its missing parts supplied by reference TRBV7-2 and TRBJ2-5, is GAGVSQSPSNKVTEKGKDVELRCDPISGHTALYWYRQSLGQGLEFLIYFQGNSAPDKSGLPSDRFSAERTGGSVSTLTIQRTQQEDSAVYLCASSLEQGQETQYFGPGTRLLVL.